Many counts were recorded for the clone carrying this TCR beta chain. Antigen specificity is unknown. This CDR3 spans 15 amino acids. Germline CDR1 is SGHTA and CDR2 is FQGNSA. The V gene lost 1 base and the J gene lost 2 bases, with 12 bases spanning the gap. A sample-barcoded 5' primer and a J-beta primer mix were used in a second PCR of roughly 7 to 11 cycles. TCRdb fed the 5' RACE reads into MiXCR, producing one record per CDR3 protein. Of 1.5 million to 2 million distinct CDR3 sequences in the sample, roughly 28% were seen once. The data belong to a study of blood T cells in healthy people across ages. Study observations and caveats: Roughly linear declines in TCR beta diversity per million T cells occurred with age.

The origin of this receptor is a woman aged 25 to 39 in good health. The sequencing input was blood. The rearrangement joins TRBV7-2 to TRBJ2-7; D not resolved. CDR3 region: CASSLEAGLPYEQYF. CDR3 sequence (DNA): TGTGCCAGCAGCTTAGAGGCAGGTCTTCCCTACGAGCAGTACTTC.